The 5 T cell receptor beta chains below come from one sample, sequenced in a study of blood T cell repertoires in COVID-19. Data came from immunoSEQ multiplex PCR; TCRdb stores just in-frame clones and leaves some out. The sample yields a few hundred thousand clones, roughly 86% seen once. The specimen sequenced was peripheral blood. The source is a woman aged 50 to 60 with COVID-19, enrolled during active disease.

About this clone itself: Different DNA sequences within this sample yield the same CDR3. V and J are TRBV6-1 and TRBJ2-7; a possible D gene is TRBD1 (6 bases). V was cut by 1 base and J by 3 bases, with 7 bases left in between. Per the germline V gene, CDR1 is MNHNS and CDR2 is SASEGT. This CDR3 is built from 13 residues. Here the CDR3 DNA reads TGTGCCAGCAGTGAAGGGACAGTCTACGAGCAGTACGTC. The encoded protein is CASSEGTVYEQYV.

The rearrangement links TRBV5-6 to TRBJ2-7, with 11 bases lining up with TRBD1. The J segment lost 5 bases and the V segment lost 6 bases, leaving 4 bases of the junction unmatched. This CDR3 is 13 amino acids long. Germline V lookup: CDR1 SGHDT, CDR2 YYEEEE. The CDR3: CASTRDRGDEQYF. For the CDR3, the DNA is TGTGCCAGCACCCGGGACAGGGGGGACGAGCAGTACTTC.

This clone was counted only a few times. CDR3 coding DNA: TGTGCCAGCAGCAGGGACTCGAATAATTCACCCCTCCACTTT. Residues: CASSRDSNNSPLHF. The rearrangement links TRBV6-5 to TRBJ1-6; tentatively, D is TRBD1 (5 bases). The V end lost 6 bases, the J end lost 5 bases, and 11 bases lay between the germline ends. The CDR3 is 14 residues long. Germline CDR1 is MNHEY and CDR2 is SVGAGI.

This clone appeared many times. The genes are TRBV19 and TRBJ1-2; TRBD1 matches 9 bases. CDR3 size: 14 residues. The ends lost 5 bases at V and 6 bases at J; junction bases unmatched: 7. Looked up from germline, CDR1 is LNHDA and CDR2 is SQIVND (reference sequence). For the CDR3, the DNA is TGTGCCAGTAGTCCGACAGGGGGGATCGATGGCTACACCTTC. It translates to CASSPTGGIDGYTF.

The chain uses TRBV7-9 and TRBJ2-7; D is unresolved. The CDR3 consists of 13 residues. V lost 2 bases and J 1 base, leaving 6 bases between the germline ends. The V gene's germline CDR1 is SEHNR and CDR2 FQNEAQ (reference sequence). CDR3 region: CASSLPSSYEQYF. In DNA form, the CDR3 reads TGTGCCAGCAGCTTACCTTCTTCCTACGAGCAGTACTTC. Full variable domain (outside the CDR3, taken from reference TRBV7-9 and TRBJ2-7): DTGVSQNPRHKITKRGQNVTFRCDPISEHNRLYWYRQTLGQGPEFLTYFQNEAQLEKSRLLSDRFSAERPKGSFSTLEIQRTEQGDSAMYLCASSLPSSYEQYFGPGTRLTVT.